This T cell receptor beta chain is drawn from a study of spatial heterogeneity in lung cancer. Notes on the study in general: Of tumor T cells, an estimated coverage of around 6.8% was reached for alpha chains and approximately 14% for beta chains. Expanded TCRs that were ubiquitous or regional had counts tracking ubiquitous and regional nonsynonymous mutations, respectively. Mutation counts in tumors were tracked by counts of expanded intratumoral alpha and beta TCRs.

The sample holds many counts of this clonotype. The antigen remains undetermined. The time point: sample taken at primary tumor resection. TCRs were sequenced from unsorted whole RNA of tumor, nontumor lung or PBMC. Every TCR cDNA molecule bore its own unique molecular identifier. TCRdb analysed the 5' RACE reads with MiXCR anew, one entry per CDR3 protein. Of 20,000 to 25,000 distinct CDR3 sequences listed, roughly 6.7% are singletons. The CDR3 length is 17 residues. Germline assignment: CDR1 SGHRS and CDR2 YFSETQ. The trim removed 7 bases at V and 6 bases at J, leaving 20 bases unmatched. The sample in question was lung tumor tissue, obtained at surgery. The clonotype originates from a male donor with early-stage non-small cell lung cancer. This chain connects TRBV5-1 to TRBJ2-3; 7 bases align to TRBD1. The DNA of the CDR3 is TGCGCCAGCCGCACATCGGGACAGCCCTCTATTCGGGATACGCAGTATTTT. It codes for CASRTSGQPSIRDTQYF.